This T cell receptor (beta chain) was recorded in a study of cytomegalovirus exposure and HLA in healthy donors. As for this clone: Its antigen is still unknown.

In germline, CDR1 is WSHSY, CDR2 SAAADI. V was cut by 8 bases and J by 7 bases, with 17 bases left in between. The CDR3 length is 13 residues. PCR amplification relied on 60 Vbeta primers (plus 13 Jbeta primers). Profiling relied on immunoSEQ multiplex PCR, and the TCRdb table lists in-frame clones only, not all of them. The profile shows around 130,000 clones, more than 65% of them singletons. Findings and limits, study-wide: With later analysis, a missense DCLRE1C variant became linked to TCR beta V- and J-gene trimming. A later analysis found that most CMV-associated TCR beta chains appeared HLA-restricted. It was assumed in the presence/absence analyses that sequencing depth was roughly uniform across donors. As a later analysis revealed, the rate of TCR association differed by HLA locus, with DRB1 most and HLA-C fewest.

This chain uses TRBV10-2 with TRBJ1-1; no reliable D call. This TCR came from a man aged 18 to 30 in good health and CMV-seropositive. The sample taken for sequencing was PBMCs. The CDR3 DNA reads TGCGCCAGCCTAACCAACCTCCGGGGTGAAGCTTTCTTT. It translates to CASLTNLRGEAFF.